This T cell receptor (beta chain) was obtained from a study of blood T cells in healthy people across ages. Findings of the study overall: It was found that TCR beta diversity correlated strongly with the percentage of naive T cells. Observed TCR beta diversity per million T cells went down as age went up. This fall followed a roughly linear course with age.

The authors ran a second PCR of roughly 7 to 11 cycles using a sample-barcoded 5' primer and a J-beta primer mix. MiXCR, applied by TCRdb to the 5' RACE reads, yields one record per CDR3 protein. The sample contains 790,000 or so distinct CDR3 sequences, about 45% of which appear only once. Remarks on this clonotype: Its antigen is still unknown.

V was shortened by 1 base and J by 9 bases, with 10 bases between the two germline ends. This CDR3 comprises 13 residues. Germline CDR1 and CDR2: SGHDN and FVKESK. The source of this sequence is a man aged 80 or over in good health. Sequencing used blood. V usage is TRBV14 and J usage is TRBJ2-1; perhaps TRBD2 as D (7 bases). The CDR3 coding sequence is TGTGCCAGCAGCCAAGTAGGGGGGGGTGAGCAGTTCTTC. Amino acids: CASSQVGGGEQFF.